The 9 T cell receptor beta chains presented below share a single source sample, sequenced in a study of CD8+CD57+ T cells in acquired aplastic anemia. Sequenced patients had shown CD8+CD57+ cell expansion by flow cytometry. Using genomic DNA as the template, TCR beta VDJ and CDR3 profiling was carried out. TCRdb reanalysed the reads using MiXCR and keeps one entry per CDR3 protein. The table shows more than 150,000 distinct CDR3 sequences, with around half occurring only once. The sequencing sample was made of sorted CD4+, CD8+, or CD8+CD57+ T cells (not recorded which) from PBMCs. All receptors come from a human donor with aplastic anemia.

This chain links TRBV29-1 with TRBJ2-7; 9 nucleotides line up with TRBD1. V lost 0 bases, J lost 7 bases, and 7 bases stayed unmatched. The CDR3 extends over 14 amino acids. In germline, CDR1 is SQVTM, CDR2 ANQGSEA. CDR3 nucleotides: TGCAGCGTTGAAGACGGGACAGGGACGGGGGAGCAGTACTTC. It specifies CSVEDGTGTGEQYF.

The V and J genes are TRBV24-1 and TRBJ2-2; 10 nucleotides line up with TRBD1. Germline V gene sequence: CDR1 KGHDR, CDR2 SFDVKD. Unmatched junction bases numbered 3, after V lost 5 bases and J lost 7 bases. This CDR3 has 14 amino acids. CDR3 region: CATSGTGGIGELFF. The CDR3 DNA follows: TGTGCCACCAGTGGGACAGGGGGAATCGGGGAGCTGTTTTTT.

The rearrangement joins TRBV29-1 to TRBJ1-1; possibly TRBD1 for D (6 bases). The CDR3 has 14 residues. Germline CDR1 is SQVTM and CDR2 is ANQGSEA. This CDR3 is CSLTGPRWNTEAFF. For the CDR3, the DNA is TGCAGTCTAACAGGGCCCAGATGGAACACTGAAGCTTTCTTT.

The CDR3 nucleotides are TGTGCCAGCAGCTTGGAATACGGCGATACGCAGTATTTT. It yields the protein CASSLEYGDTQYF. J is TRBJ2-3 and V is TRBV5-5; D is unresolved. This CDR3 spans 13 amino acids. Trimming stripped 0 bases from V and 6 bases from J, with 8 bases between. Germline-derived CDR1 and CDR2 are SGHKS and YYEKEE (reference sequence).

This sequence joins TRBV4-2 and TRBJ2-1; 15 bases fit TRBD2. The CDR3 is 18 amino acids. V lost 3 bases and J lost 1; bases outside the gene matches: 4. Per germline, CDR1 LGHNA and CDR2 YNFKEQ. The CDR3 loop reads CASSQGLAGGFSYNEQFF. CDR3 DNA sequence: TGTGCCAGCAGCCAGGGACTAGCGGGGGGTTTTTCCTACAATGAGCAGTTCTTC.

Here the CDR3 DNA reads TGTGCCACCAGCAGAGATCGGGACTTCAGCTCCTACAATGAGCAGTTCTTC. Its translation: CATSRDRDFSSYNEQFF. The chain joins TRBV15 to TRBJ2-1, with D possibly matching TRBD2 (6 bases). CDR1 and CDR2 from the germline V gene are LNHNV and YYDKDF (reference sequence). The V gene lost 0 bases and the J gene lost 0 bases, with 12 bases spanning the gap. CDR3 length equals 17 residues.

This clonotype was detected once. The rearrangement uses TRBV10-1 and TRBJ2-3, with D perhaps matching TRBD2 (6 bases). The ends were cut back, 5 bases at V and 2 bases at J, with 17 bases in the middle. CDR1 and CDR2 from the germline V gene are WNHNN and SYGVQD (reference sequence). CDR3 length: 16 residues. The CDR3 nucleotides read TGCGCCAGCAGTCCTATGAGGGACTCCCACACAGATACGCAGTATTTT. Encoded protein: CASSPMRDSHTDTQYF.

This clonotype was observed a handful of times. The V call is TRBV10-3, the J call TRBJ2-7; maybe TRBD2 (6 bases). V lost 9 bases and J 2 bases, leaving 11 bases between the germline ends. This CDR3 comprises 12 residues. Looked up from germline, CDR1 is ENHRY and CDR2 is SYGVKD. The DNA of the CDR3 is TGTGCCATTGGGGGAGGTCCCTACGAGCAGTACTTC. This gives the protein CAIGGGPYEQYF.

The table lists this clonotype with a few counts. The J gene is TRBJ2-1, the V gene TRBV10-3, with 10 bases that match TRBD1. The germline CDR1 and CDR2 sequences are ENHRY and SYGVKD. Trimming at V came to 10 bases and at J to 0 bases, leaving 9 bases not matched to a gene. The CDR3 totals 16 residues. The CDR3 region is CANPRTGGSSYNEQFF. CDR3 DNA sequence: TGTGCCAACCCGAGGACAGGGGGGAGCTCCTACAATGAGCAGTTCTTC.